This T cell receptor beta chain was identified during a study of cytomegalovirus exposure and HLA in healthy donors. Study background: Within the Caucasian-associated ancestry cluster were 81% of the 350 to 400 genotyped donors.

Study-level results: A later analysis reportedly identified an Asian-associated ancestry cluster as carrying fewer N-insertions than the roughly 670-donor mean.

On this clone: Its specificity is unknown.

Trimming shortened V by 5 bases and J by 6 bases, and 14 bases separated the two germline ends. This CDR3 is built from 13 residues. Germline CDR1 reads SGHTA; CDR2 reads FQGTGA. PCR used 60 Vbeta primers and 13 Jbeta primers. The protocol was immunoSEQ multiplex PCR, while the TCRdb copy is restricted to in-frame clones and leaves out a portion. Of roughly 190,000 clones listed, about 80% are singletons. The TCR originated in a woman in her forties or fifties in good health and CMV-seropositive. The sequencing sample was made of PBMCs. V is TRBV7-3 and J is TRBJ2-7; tentatively, D is TRBD1 (7 bases). CDR3 sequence (DNA): TGTGCCAGCAGCCAGGGGCAGGGGGGCGAGCAGTACTTC. This encodes CASSQGQGGEQYF.